These T cell receptor beta chains were read from a single sample in a study of T-cell memory formation after mild COVID-19. TCRdb reprocessed the 5' RACE reads via MiXCR and lists one record per CDR3 protein. The data contain about 430,000 distinct CDR3 sequences, 24% of them singletons. What was sequenced was PBMCs or a T cell subset sorted from them (not recorded which). These receptors originate from an adult woman who had mild COVID-19 (a few samples of this study predate the infection). Cell type and time point are not known. The CDR3 runs from the conserved cysteine through the conserved F or W. The order of the fields is clone size, J gene, V gene, CDR3 length, D gene, CDR3 DNA, CDR3 protein. D genes are given only for firm matches. A clone size is listed for some rows: how often the clone was seen (once, few, many), or a class if it is expanded.

>-|TRBJ2-4|TRBV7-9|17|TRBD2
TGTGCCAGCAGCGATTCTAGCGGGGTTCTAGCCAAAAACATTCAGTACTTC
CASSDSSGVLAKNIQYF
>-|TRBJ2-3|TRBV4-1|15|-
TGCGCCAGCAGCCAACTATCAGGGACCACAGATACGCAGTATTTT
CASSQLSGTTDTQYF
>few|TRBJ2-1|TRBV2|14|-
TGTGCCAGCAGGGGGACTGAACCCCTCAATGAGCAGTTCTTC
CASRGTEPLNEQFF
>-|TRBJ2-6|TRBV7-6|16|-
TGTGCCAGCAGCGCCGGGCAGACCTCTGGGGCCAACGTCCTGACTTTC
CASSAGQTSGANVLTF
>few|TRBJ1-4|TRBV7-2|21|-
TGTGCCAGCAGCCCCAGGCCGGTGGGACGAACTACTCTTGGAACTAATGAAAAACTGTTTTTT
CASSPRPVGRTTLGTNEKLFF
>-|TRBJ2-4|TRBV13|16|-
TGTGCCAGCAGCCTAAGCGAGCGGATAGCCAAAAACATTCAGTACTTC
CASSLSERIAKNIQYF
>-|TRBJ1-2|TRBV5-1|16|TRBD1
TGCGCCAGCAGCTTAGGGGACAGGAGGCTTAACTATGGCTACACCTTC
CASSLGDRRLNYGYTF
>few|TRBJ1-6|TRBV20-1|16|TRBD1
TGCAGTGCTAGATCCATCGCCGCGGGACAGAATTCACCCCTCCACTTT
CSARSIAAGQNSPLHF
>-|TRBJ2-1|TRBV6-6|16|TRBD2
TGTGCCAGCAGCCGACGGGCTCTAGCGGGGGACAATGAGCAGTTCTTC
CASSRRALAGDNEQFF
>-|TRBJ2-2|TRBV2|16|TRBD1
TGTGCCAGCAGTGAATTGGGGACAGGGAACACCGGGGAGCTGTTTTTT
CASSELGTGNTGELFF
>many|TRBJ1-2|TRBV20-1|13|-
TGCAGTGCTAGAGATGAGGAGGGTAATGGCTACACCTTC
CSARDEEGNGYTF
>few|TRBJ2-7|TRBV5-5|16|TRBD2
TGTGCCAGCAGCCCGGACGGGACTACCTTATCCTACGAGCAGTACTTC
CASSPDGTTLSYEQYF
>few|TRBJ1-1|TRBV5-1|16|-
TGCGCCAGCACCATCGGACGGGGCCTCATGAACACTGAAGCTTTCTTT
CASTIGRGLMNTEAFF
>-|TRBJ2-3|TRBV9|14|-
TGTGCCAGCAGCCCTATGAGGCGCGCAGATACGCAGTATTTT
CASSPMRRADTQYF
>-|TRBJ1-3|TRBV24-1|16|-
TGTGCCACCAGTGATGCGGCCCCAGGGACTGGAAACACCATATATTTT
CATSDAAPGTGNTIYF
>few|TRBJ1-1|TRBV29-1|12|TRBD1
TGCAGCGTTCCCTTCGACAGGGCCGAAGCTTTCTTT
CSVPFDRAEAFF
>few|TRBJ2-1|TRBV7-2|15|-
TGTGCCAGCAGCTTAGCGGCCACAGCGATGGCGGAGCAGTTCTTC
CASSLAATAMAEQFF
>few|TRBJ2-1|TRBV7-8|14|TRBD2
TGTGCCAGCAGCTCGGGACTAGCGGACAATGAGCAGTTCTTC
CASSSGLADNEQFF
>-|TRBJ1-1|TRBV12-5|13|-
TGTGCTAGTGGGTGGGCTGGGGGTGATGAAGCTTTCTTT
CASGWAGGDEAFF
>-|TRBJ2-7|TRBV18|15|-
TGTGCCAGCTCATTAGGAGGAGGTTTTGGCTACGAGCAGTACTTC
CASSLGGGFGYEQYF
>few|TRBJ1-1|TRBV12-3/TRBV12-4|15|-
TGTGCCAGCAGTTTTTCCCAGGTTGGGAACACTGAAGCTTTCTTT
CASSFSQVGNTEAFF
>-|TRBJ2-1|TRBV4-2|15|-
TGTGCCAGCAGCCAAGACCACGGGCTTTACAATGAGCAGTTCTTC
CASSQDHGLYNEQFF
>-|TRBJ2-3|TRBV6-5|14|TRBD1
TGTGCCAGCAGTCAACGACAGGGAGTAGATACGCAGTATTTT
CASSQRQGVDTQYF
>-|TRBJ1-1|TRBV5-1|15|-
TGCGCCAGCAGTGGTACGACGGGGGGGAACACTGAAGCTTTCTTT
CASSGTTGGNTEAFF
>many|TRBJ2-4|TRBV6-6|17|-
TGTGCCAGCAGTTACTCGGTAGGGTCCCAAGCCAAAAACATTCAGTACTTC
CASSYSVGSQAKNIQYF
>few|TRBJ1-1|TRBV3-1|13|-
TGTGCCAGCAGCCGGGCCGCCTTCAAAGCAGCTTTCTTT
CASSRAAFKAAFF
>many|TRBJ1-2|TRBV10-3|12|-
TGTGCCATCGGCGACGTGGGCTATGGCTACACCTTC
CAIGDVGYGYTF
>few|TRBJ2-5|TRBV19|18|TRBD1
TGTGCCAGTAGCATAAATCCCCCGGGACAGGGGTACCAAGAGACCCAGTACTTC
CASSINPPGQGYQETQYF
>-|TRBJ2-3|TRBV2|16|TRBD2
TGTGCCAGCAGTGAAAAACTAGCGGATAGCACAGATACGCAGTATTTT
CASSEKLADSTDTQYF
>-|TRBJ1-1|TRBV7-9|16|-
TGTGCCAGCAGCTACCTCCCGGGGCTGATGAACACTGAAGCTTTCTTT
CASSYLPGLMNTEAFF
>few|TRBJ2-3|TRBV9|14|-
TGTGCCAGCAGCGTAGTGCCCGGCACAGATACGCAGTATTTT
CASSVVPGTDTQYF
>few|TRBJ1-6|TRBV18|13|-
TGTGCCAGCTCACCTGCCCCCAATTCACCCCTCCACTTT
CASSPAPNSPLHF
>-|TRBJ1-5|TRBV7-3|18|-
TGTGCCAGCAGCTCCCCAAAGGAATGCCCCCCAATATATCAGCCCCAGCATTTT
CASSSPKECPPIYQPQHF
>many|TRBJ2-7|TRBV20-1|16|TRBD2
TGCAGTGCTAGAGAGATCAGGCTAGCGGCCTCCTACGAGCAGTACTTC
CSAREIRLAASYEQYF
>-|TRBJ2-5|TRBV7-8|15|TRBD2
TGTGCCAGCAGCTCGACAGCGGGGGTACAAGAGACCCAGTACTTC
CASSSTAGVQETQYF
>-|TRBJ2-5|TRBV7-8|16|TRBD1
TGTGCCAGCAGCACAGCCGTGACAGGGGAGGACGGGACCCAGTACTTC
CASSTAVTGEDGTQYF
>-|TRBJ2-6|TRBV24-1|18|TRBD2
TGTGCCACCAGTGAGGGGACTAGCGGCTTGTGGGGGGCCAACGTCCTGACTTTC
CATSEGTSGLWGANVLTF
>-|TRBJ1-3|TRBV9|14|-
TGTGCCAGCAGCCCAGCGGTGGGGGTAAACACCATATATTTT
CASSPAVGVNTIYF
>-|TRBJ1-1|TRBV4-1|15|-
TGCGCCAGCAGCCCGCAACTTCGGGCGTGGACTGAAGCTTTCTTT
CASSPQLRAWTEAFF
>-|TRBJ1-4|TRBV3-1|14|-
TGTGCCAGCAGGCAGCCGGGTTCGAATGAAAAACTGTTTTTT
CASRQPGSNEKLFF
>once|TRBJ2-5|TRBV7-2|14|TRBD1
TGTGCCAGCAGCACTGGGACAGTCCGAGAGACCCAGTACTTC
CASSTGTVRETQYF
>-|TRBJ1-2|TRBV9|13|-
TGTGCCAGCAGCGTAGGACCGGGACATGGCTACACCTTC
CASSVGPGHGYTF
>-|TRBJ1-1|TRBV7-6|13|-
TGTGCCAGCAGCCCCAGCAGGGTCGGTGAAGCTTTCTTT
CASSPSRVGEAFF
>-|TRBJ2-7|TRBV21-1|12|-
TGTGCCAGCAGCCCCGCCCATGACGAGCAGTACTTC
CASSPAHDEQYF
>few|TRBJ2-7|TRBV6-6|15|TRBD1
TGTGCCAGCAGTTACGGTAGGGGGACAGGGGACGAGCAGTACTTC
CASSYGRGTGDEQYF
>few|TRBJ2-3|TRBV20-1|15|TRBD2
TGCAGTGCTACCCCGGGACTATTTCAGGCAGATACGCAGTATTTT
CSATPGLFQADTQYF
>-|TRBJ1-2|TRBV6-1|13|-
TGTGCCAGCAGTGTTAACAAGAACTATGGCTACACCTTC
CASSVNKNYGYTF
>-|TRBJ1-1|TRBV5-4|18|TRBD1
TGTGCCAGCAGCTCCGTGGGACAGGTGTATAAATTCAATTCTGAAGCTTTCTTT
CASSSVGQVYKFNSEAFF
>few|TRBJ2-2|TRBV3-1|15|TRBD1
TGTGCCAGCAGCCGGAGGACAGGGGGATCCGGGGAGCTGTTTTTT
CASSRRTGGSGELFF
>-|TRBJ1-4|TRBV5-5|14|-
TGTGCCAGCAGCTTTGAGGGTGTAGGTGAAAAACTGTTTTTT
CASSFEGVGEKLFF
>-|TRBJ1-2|TRBV2|14|-
TGTGCCAGCAGTGAGGGGGCTTCTGGATATGGCTACACCTTC
CASSEGASGYGYTF
>-|TRBJ1-4|TRBV5-6|15|-
TGTGCCAGCAAAAAACACGGCCCAACTAATGAAAAACTGTTTTTT
CASKKHGPTNEKLFF
>few|TRBJ2-3|TRBV27|15|-
TGTGCCAGCAGACGACTGTGGGTCGGTTCAGATACGCAGTATTTT
CASRRLWVGSDTQYF
>-|TRBJ2-7|TRBV30|14|-
TGTGCCTGGAGTGTACGGACCCGCGGTTTCGAGCAGTACTTC
CAWSVRTRGFEQYF
>-|TRBJ2-7|TRBV6-2/TRBV6-3|12|-
TGTGCCAGCAGTCACCAGACCTACGAGCAGTACTTC
CASSHQTYEQYF
>-|TRBJ2-7|TRBV10-3|13|-
TGTGCCATCAAGGATATAAGCTCCTACGAGCAGTACTTC
CAIKDISSYEQYF
>many|TRBJ2-1|TRBV11-2|16|TRBD2
TGTGCCAGCAGCTTACTAGCGGGGGCGAACTACAATGAGCAGTTCTTC
CASSLLAGANYNEQFF
>few|TRBJ1-1|TRBV4-1|11|-
TGCGCCAGCAGCCAGAGGGGCGAAGCTTTCTTT
CASSQRGEAFF
>-|TRBJ1-2|TRBV3-1|15|-
TGTGCCAGCAGCCAAGAAAGGAGGGCAGTCTATGGCTACACCTTC
CASSQERRAVYGYTF
>-|TRBJ1-5|TRBV3-1|13|TRBD1
TGTGCCAGCAGCCAAGCCTCGCAGGGGGCCCAGCATTTT
CASSQASQGAQHF